This TCR beta chain was captured by sequencing in a study of cytomegalovirus exposure and HLA in healthy donors. Study results and caveats: Later analysis suggested links between common viral pathogens and several top significant clusters.

Remarks on this clone: The antigen is not known.

The CDR3 loop spans 14 amino acids. V gave up 3 bases and J gave up 9 bases, with 15 bases separating them. Germline values: CDR1 MGHRA, CDR2 YSYEKL. Vbeta (60) and Jbeta (13) primers were used in the PCR. The protocol was immunoSEQ multiplex PCR, while the TCRdb copy is restricted to in-frame clones and leaves out a portion. The table has 150,000 or so clones, around two thirds seen once. The source is a man aged 25-40 years in good health and CMV-seropositive. The material sequenced was PBMCs. The J gene is TRBJ2-1, the V gene TRBV4-1; D is possibly TRBD2 (5 bases). The CDR3 is CASSHGLSAGEQFF. In DNA, the CDR3 is TGCGCCAGCAGCCACGGACTGAGTGCGGGTGAGCAGTTCTTC.